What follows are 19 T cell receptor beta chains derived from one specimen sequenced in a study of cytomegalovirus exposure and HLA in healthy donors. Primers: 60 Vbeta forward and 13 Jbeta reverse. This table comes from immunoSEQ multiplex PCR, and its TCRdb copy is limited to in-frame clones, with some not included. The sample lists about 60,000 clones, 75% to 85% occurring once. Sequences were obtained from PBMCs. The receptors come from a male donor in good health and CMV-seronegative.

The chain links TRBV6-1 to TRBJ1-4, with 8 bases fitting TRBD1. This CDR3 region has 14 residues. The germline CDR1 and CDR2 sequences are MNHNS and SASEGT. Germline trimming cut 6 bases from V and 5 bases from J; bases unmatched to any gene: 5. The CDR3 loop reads CASSSGGHNEKLFF. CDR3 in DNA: TGTGCCAGCAGCTCAGGGGGCCACAATGAAAAACTGTTTTTT.

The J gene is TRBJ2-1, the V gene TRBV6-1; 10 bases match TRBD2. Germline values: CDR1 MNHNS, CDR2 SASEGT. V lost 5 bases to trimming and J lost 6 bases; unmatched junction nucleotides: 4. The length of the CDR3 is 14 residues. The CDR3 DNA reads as TGTGCCAGCAGTCTTAAGCGGGGGGGCAATGAGCAGTTCTTC. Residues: CASSLKRGGNEQFF.

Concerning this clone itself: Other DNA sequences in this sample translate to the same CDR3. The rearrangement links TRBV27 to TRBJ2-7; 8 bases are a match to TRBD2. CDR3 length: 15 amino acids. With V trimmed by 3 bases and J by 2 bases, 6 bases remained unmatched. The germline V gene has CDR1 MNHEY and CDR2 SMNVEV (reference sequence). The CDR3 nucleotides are TGTGCCAGCAGTTTCAGCGGGGGTGGAACCTACGAGCAGTACTTC. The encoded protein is CASSFSGGGTYEQYF.

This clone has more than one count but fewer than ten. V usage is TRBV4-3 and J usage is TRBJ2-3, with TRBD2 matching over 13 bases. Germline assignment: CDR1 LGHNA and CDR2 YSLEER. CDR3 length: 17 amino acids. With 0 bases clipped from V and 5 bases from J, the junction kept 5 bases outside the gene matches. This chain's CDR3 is CASSQDMGLAGRDTQYF. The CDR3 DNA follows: TGCGCCAGCAGCCAAGATATGGGACTAGCGGGGCGAGATACGCAGTATTTT.

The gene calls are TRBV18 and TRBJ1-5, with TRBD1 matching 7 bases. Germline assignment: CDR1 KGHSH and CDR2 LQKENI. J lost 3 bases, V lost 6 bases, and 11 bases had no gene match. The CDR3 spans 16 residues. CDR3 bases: TGTGCCAGCTCTGTGCTCCCCGGGACAGACAATCAGCCCCAGCATTTT. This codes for CASSVLPGTDNQPQHF.

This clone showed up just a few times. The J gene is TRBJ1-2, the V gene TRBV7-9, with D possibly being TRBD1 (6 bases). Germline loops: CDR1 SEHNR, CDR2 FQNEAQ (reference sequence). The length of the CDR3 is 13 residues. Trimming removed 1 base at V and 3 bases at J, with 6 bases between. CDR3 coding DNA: TGTGCCAGCAGCTTAGGGACAGACTATGGCTACACCTTC. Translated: CASSLGTDYGYTF.

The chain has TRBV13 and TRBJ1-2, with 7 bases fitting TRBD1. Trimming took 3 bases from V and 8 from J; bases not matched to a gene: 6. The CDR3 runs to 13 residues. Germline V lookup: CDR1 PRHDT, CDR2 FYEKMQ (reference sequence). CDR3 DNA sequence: TGTGCCAGCAGCTTGGGACAGCTGAAAGGCTACACCTTC. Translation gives CASSLGQLKGYTF. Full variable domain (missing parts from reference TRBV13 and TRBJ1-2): AAGVIQSPRHLIKEKRETATLKCYPIPRHDTVYWYQQGPGQDPQFLISFYEKMQSDKGSIPDRFSAQQFSDYHSELNMSSLELGDSALYFCASSLGQLKGYTFGSGTRLTVV.

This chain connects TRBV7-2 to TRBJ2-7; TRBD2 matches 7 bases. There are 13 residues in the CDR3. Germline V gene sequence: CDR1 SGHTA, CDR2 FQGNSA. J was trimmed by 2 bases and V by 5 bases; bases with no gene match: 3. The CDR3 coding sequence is TGTGCCAGCAGCCCCCTAGCGGCCTACGAGCAGTACTTC. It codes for CASSPLAAYEQYF.

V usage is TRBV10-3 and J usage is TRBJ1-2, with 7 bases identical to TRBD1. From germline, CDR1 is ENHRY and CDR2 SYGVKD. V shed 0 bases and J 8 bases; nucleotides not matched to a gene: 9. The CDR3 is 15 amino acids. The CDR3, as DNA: TGTGCCATCAGTGAGTCGGCAGCAGGGGGTTGGGGCTACACCTTC. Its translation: CAISESAAGGWGYTF.

CDR3 sequence: CAWNGPGTLNTEAFF. In DNA form, the CDR3 reads TGTGCCTGGAATGGACCGGGAACCTTGAACACTGAAGCTTTCTTT. The genes are TRBV30 and TRBJ1-1, with D unclear. Germline V gene sequence: CDR1 GTSNPN, CDR2 SVGIG (reference sequence). V was trimmed by 4 bases and J by 0 bases, leaving 15 bases between them. The CDR3 is made up of 15 amino acids.

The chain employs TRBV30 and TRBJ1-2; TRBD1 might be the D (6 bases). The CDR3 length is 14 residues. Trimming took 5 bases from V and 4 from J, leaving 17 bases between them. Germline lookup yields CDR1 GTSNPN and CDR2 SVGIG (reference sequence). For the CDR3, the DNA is TGTGCCTGGCGGCCGTTGACAGGACTCTATGGCTACACCTTC. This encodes CAWRPLTGLYGYTF.

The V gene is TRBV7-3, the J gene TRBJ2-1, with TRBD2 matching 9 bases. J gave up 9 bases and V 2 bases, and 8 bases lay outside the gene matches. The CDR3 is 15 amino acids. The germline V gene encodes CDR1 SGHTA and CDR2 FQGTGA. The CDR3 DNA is TGTGCCAGCAGCTTATGGGGCGGGGGGGCTGGTGAGCAGTTCTTC. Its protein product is CASSLWGGGAGEQFF. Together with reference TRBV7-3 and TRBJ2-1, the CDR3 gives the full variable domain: GAGVSQTPSNKVTEKGKYVELRCDPISGHTALYWYRQSLGQGPEFLIYFQGTGAADDSGLPNDRFFAVRPEGSVSTLKIQRTERGDSAVYLCASSLWGGGAGEQFFGPGTRLTVL.

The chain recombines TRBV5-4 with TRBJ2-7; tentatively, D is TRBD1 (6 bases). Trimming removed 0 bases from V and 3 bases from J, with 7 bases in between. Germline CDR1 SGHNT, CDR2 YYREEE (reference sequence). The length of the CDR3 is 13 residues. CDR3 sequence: CASSLVDSYEQYF. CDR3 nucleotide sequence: TGTGCCAGCAGCTTGGTGGACAGCTACGAGCAGTACTTC.

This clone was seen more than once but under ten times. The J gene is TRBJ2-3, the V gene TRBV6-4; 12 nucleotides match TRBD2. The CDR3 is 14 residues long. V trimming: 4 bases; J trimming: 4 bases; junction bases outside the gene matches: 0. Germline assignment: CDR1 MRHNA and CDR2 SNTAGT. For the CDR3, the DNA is TGTGCCAGCAGTGGGACTAGCGGGGCAGATACGCAGTATTTT. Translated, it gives CASSGTSGADTQYF.

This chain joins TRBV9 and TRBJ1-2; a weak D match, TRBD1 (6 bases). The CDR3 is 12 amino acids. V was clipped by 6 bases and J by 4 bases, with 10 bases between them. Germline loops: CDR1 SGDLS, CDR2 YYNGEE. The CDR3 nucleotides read TGTGCCAGCACCCAGGGGTTCTATGGCTACACCTTC. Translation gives CASTQGFYGYTF.

CDR3 protein: CASSREANGETQYF. CDR3 bases: TGTGCCAGCAGCCGGGAAGCTAACGGGGAGACCCAGTACTTC. The chain couples TRBV6-1 to TRBJ2-5, with a tentative D call TRBD2 (5 bases). Germline V lookup: CDR1 MNHNS, CDR2 SASEGT. V lost 6 bases to trimming and J lost 5 bases, with 16 bases between them. This CDR3 is built from 14 residues.

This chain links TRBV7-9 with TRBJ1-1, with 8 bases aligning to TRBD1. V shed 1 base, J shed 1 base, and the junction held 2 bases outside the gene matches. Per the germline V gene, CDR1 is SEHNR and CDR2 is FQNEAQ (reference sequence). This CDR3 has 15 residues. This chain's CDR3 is CASSLGTGGNTEAFF. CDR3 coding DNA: TGTGCCAGCAGCTTAGGCACAGGGGGGAACACTGAAGCTTTCTTT. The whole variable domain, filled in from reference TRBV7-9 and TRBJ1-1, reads DTGVSQNPRHKITKRGQNVTFRCDPISEHNRLYWYRQTLGQGPEFLTYFQNEAQLEKSRLLSDRFSAERPKGSFSTLEIQRTEQGDSAMYLCASSLGTGGNTEAFFGQGTRLTVV.

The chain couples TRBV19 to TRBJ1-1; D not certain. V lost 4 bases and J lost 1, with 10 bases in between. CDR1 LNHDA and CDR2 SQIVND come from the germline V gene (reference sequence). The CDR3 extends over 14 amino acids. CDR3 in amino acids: CASSTNGGNTEAFF. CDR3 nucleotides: TGTGCCAGTAGTACGAATGGAGGGAACACTGAAGCTTTCTTT.

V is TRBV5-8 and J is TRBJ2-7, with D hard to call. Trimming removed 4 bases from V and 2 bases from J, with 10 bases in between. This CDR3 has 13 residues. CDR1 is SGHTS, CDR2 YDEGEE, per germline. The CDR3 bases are TGTGCCAGCAGCCAAAGACAAGCCTACGAGCAGTACTTC. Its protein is CASSQRQAYEQYF.